This TCR beta chain was identified in a study of blood T cell repertoires in COVID-19. Study at large: Sites across the United States, Italy and Spain contributed samples from acute and convalescent COVID-19. From T cells, B-cell-depleted T cells, or PBMCs came the material, which was cDNA or gDNA.

In the original workflow: Using reference gene primer amplification, nucleated cell counts were estimated. Profiling relied on immunoSEQ multiplex PCR, and the TCRdb table lists in-frame clones only, not all of them. Clonal size and the V and J genes are those of that table, whereas D and trimming came from the DNA. The sample lists approximately 180,000 clones; 82% were seen once. CDR3 length: 15 amino acids. Trimming stripped 0 bases from V and 5 bases from J, with 14 bases between. In germline, CDR1 is GTSNPN, CDR2 SVGIG (reference sequence). The receptor was derived from a woman in her seventies with acute or convalescent COVID-19. Sample: peripheral blood. The rearrangement uses TRBV30 and TRBJ2-1; D is undetermined. DNA of the CDR3: TGTGCCTGGAGTGTAATGTCGATGGGCAACAATGAGCAGTTCTTC. This translates into CAWSVMSMGNNEQFF.